This T cell receptor beta chain was documented in a study of spatial heterogeneity in lung cancer. Study-level background: Available follow-up PBMC samples were sequenced, at a median of about two years post-resection. Combinations of a unique TCR and a UMI were tallied in raw reads, and on average each appeared more than ten times.

This sample's time point: blood at routine non-recurrence follow-up after resection. Whole RNA obtained from tumor, nontumor lung or frozen PBMC underwent sequencing without sorting. Every individual TCR cDNA molecule carried its own unique molecular identifier, which allowed correction of PCR and sequencing errors. Using its own MiXCR run on the 5' RACE reads, TCRdb lists one record per CDR3 protein. The sample consists of 95,000 to 120,000 distinct CDR3 sequences, approximately 11% of them appearing once. This clonotype was recorded at least ten times. The CDR3 consists of 13 residues. Germline V gene sequence: CDR1 ENHRY, CDR2 SYGVKD. Trimming stripped 6 bases from V and 6 bases from J, with 11 bases between.

The source of this sequence is a female donor with early-stage non-small cell lung cancer. This sample comprised PBMCs, obtained at follow-up. This chain joins TRBV10-3 and TRBJ1-4; D is possibly TRBD1 (5 bases). Written as DNA, the CDR3 is TGTGCCATCAGGGGGCGGTTGGATGAAAAACTGTTTTTT. Protein sequence: CAIRGRLDEKLFF.